These 18 T cell receptor beta chains were all obtained from the same sample, sequenced in a study of identical twins. One entry per CDR3 protein, called by TCRdb with MiXCR from the 5' RACE reads. Of a few hundred thousand distinct CDR3 sequences in the sample, roughly 10% were seen once. Another study also made use of these data, one on yellow fever vaccine responses in identical twins.

The sequenced material came from CD8+ T cells sorted from blood. These receptor sequences come from a woman younger than 35 in good health.

This clonotype showed up many times. CDR3 sequence: CASSLGQGEDNQPQHF. As DNA, the CDR3 is TGTGCCAGCAGCTTAGGACAGGGGGAGGACAATCAGCCCCAGCATTTT. The genes are TRBV7-9 and TRBJ1-5, with 9 bases identical to TRBD1. CDR3 length: 16 residues. Germline assignment: CDR1 SEHNR and CDR2 FQNEAQ (reference sequence). Trimming took 1 base from V and 3 from J; bases not matched to a gene: 4. The variable domain in full, with the rest retrieved from reference TRBV7-9 and TRBJ1-5, is DTGVSQNPRHKITKRGQNVTFRCDPISEHNRLYWYRQTLGQGPEFLTYFQNEAQLEKSRLLSDRFSAERPKGSFSTLEIQRTEQGDSAMYLCASSLGQGEDNQPQHFGDGTRLSIL.

This clonotype has only a few counts. A single base separates this from a much larger clone, so it may be a read error. V gene TRBV20-1 combines with J gene TRBJ2-1; D is possibly TRBD1 or TRBD2 (5 bases each). Germline V gene sequence: CDR1 DFQATT, CDR2 SNEGSKA (reference sequence). CDR3 size: 12 residues. Trimming cost V 8 bases and J 8 bases, with 16 bases left between them. The CDR3 coding sequence is TGCAGTACGGTAGAGGGGACCGATGAGCAGTTCTTC. Amino acid sequence: CSTVEGTDEQFF.

This chain joins TRBV29-1 and TRBJ2-2, with a possible D match to TRBD1 (5 bases). The germline V and J ends were trimmed by 5 bases and 6 bases, with 22 bases remaining between them. The CDR3 extends over 16 amino acids. Germline CDR1 is SQVTM and CDR2 is ANQGSEA. The CDR3 DNA follows: TGCAGCGTTTTTAAAGGGGATTCCATTCCCCCCGGGGAGCTGTTTTTT. This translates into CSVFKGDSIPPGELFF.

In this sample, this clonotype turned up many times. The chain couples TRBV7-9 to TRBJ2-1, with D perhaps TRBD2 (5 bases). Trimming took 6 bases from V and 0 from J, leaving 18 bases between them. The CDR3 is 17 amino acids. Germline CDR1 reads SEHNR; CDR2 reads FQNEAQ (reference sequence). The chain's CDR3 is CASRDSGREPSYNEQFF. The CDR3 DNA reads as TGTGCCAGCAGGGACTCGGGTCGGGAACCCTCCTACAATGAGCAGTTCTTC.

This clonotype was counted at least ten times. The chain couples TRBV12-3 or TRBV12-4 to TRBJ2-7, with D perhaps given as TRBD1 or TRBD2 (5 bases each). The CDR3 covers 13 residues. V gave up 5 bases and J gave up 4 bases, with 12 bases separating them. The CDR3 sequence is CASSIGATYEQYF. The CDR3 coding sequence is TGTGCCAGCAGTATCGGGGCTACTTACGAGCAGTACTTC.

This clonotype was counted a few times. The rearrangement uses TRBV15 and TRBJ2-3; D not certain. The V and J ends lost 1 base and 4 bases respectively, with 3 bases between them. CDR3 length equals 12 residues. Germline lookup yields CDR1 LNHNV and CDR2 YYDKDF (reference sequence). DNA of the CDR3: TGTGCCACCAGCAGAGCCGCAGATACGCAGTATTTT. Residues: CATSRAADTQYF.

The sample holds many counts of this clonotype. The gene calls are TRBV7-9 and TRBJ2-7; D is perhaps TRBD1 (5 bases). Trimming stripped 2 bases from V and 5 bases from J, with 13 bases between. This CDR3 comprises 14 residues. CDR1 and CDR2 from the germline V gene are SEHNR and FQNEAQ (reference sequence). The CDR3 region is CASSLIGRAHEQYF. The CDR3 DNA reads as TGTGCCAGCAGCTTAATCGGCAGGGCCCACGAGCAGTACTTC.

V is TRBV27 and J is TRBJ2-3; D is undetermined. Trimming pared 1 base from V and 4 bases from J, leaving 9 bases between. This CDR3 is 14 amino acids long. The germline V gene has CDR1 MNHEY and CDR2 SMNVEV (reference sequence). CDR3 nucleotide sequence: TGTGCCAGCAGTTTATTTGGACCCGCAGATACGCAGTATTTT. Its translation is CASSLFGPADTQYF.

A few counts support this clonotype. V usage is TRBV20-1 and J usage is TRBJ2-1, with 9 positions matching TRBD2. The V and J ends lost 2 bases and 4 bases, in that order; junction bases with no gene match: 9. Germline values: CDR1 DFQATT, CDR2 SNEGSKA (reference sequence). This CDR3 has 16 residues. The CDR3 here is CSARPWASGEYNEQFF. CDR3 in DNA: TGCAGTGCTAGACCCTGGGCTAGCGGGGAATACAATGAGCAGTTCTTC.

The chain links TRBV5-1 to TRBJ2-5, with a weak D call TRBD2 (5 bases). CDR1 SGHRS and CDR2 YFSETQ come from the germline V gene. The CDR3 runs to 15 residues. Trimming pared 4 bases from V and 4 bases from J, leaving 17 bases between. The CDR3 loop reads CASSLLGSDPETQYF. DNA for the CDR3: TGCGCCAGCAGCCTCCTAGGGAGCGACCCAGAGACCCAGTACTTC. Using reference TRBV5-1 and TRBJ2-5 for the parts outside the CDR3, the full variable domain is KAGVTQTPRYLIKTRGQQVTLSCSPISGHRSVSWYQQTPGQGLQFLFEYFSETQRNKGNFPGRFSGRQFSNSRSEMNVSTLELGDSALYLCASSLLGSDPETQYFGPGTRLLVL.

This clonotype was counted between two and nine times. The chain joins TRBV2 to TRBJ2-7; D is ambiguous. CDR3 length: 10 amino acids. Germline CDR1 and CDR2: SNHLY and FYNNEI. V was clipped by 8 bases and J by 9 bases, with 11 bases between them. This CDR3 is CASRGRAQYF. As DNA, the CDR3 is TGTGCCAGCCGAGGCCGGGCGCAGTACTTC.

This sequence joins TRBV25-1 and TRBJ2-4; unclear D gene. Germline V lookup: CDR1 MGHDK, CDR2 SYGVNS. V lost 1 base, J lost 8 bases, and 15 bases lay in between. The CDR3 consists of 15 residues. The CDR3 sequence is CASSESTALEDIQYF. The CDR3 region has the DNA TGTGCCAGCAGTGAATCCACAGCTCTTGAGGACATTCAGTACTTC.

This chain joins TRBV5-6 and TRBJ2-1; a weak D match, TRBD1 (6 bases). V was cut by 4 bases and J by 9 bases, with 14 bases left in between. Germline-derived CDR1 and CDR2 are SGHDT and YYEEEE. There are 13 residues in the CDR3. The DNA of the CDR3 is TGTGCCAGCAGCCGGCTCAGGGGCGGTGAGCAGTTCTTC. Residues: CASSRLRGGEQFF.

This chain uses TRBV2 with TRBJ2-7; no clear D gene. The CDR3 totals 13 residues. Trimming removed 4 bases from V and 2 bases from J, with 9 bases in between. Germline lookup yields CDR1 SNHLY and CDR2 FYNNEI. The CDR3 DNA reads TGTGCCAGCAGTGTTGGGATTGCCTACGAGCAGTACTTC. Amino acids: CASSVGIAYEQYF.

This clonotype was detected many times. The genes are TRBV29-1 and TRBJ2-1; D is uncertain. CDR3 length equals 10 residues. In germline, CDR1 is SQVTM, CDR2 ANQGSEA. V was clipped by 8 bases and J by 10 bases, with 12 bases between them. The CDR3 here is CSFGGLEQFF. The CDR3 DNA follows: TGCAGCTTTGGCGGCCTCGAGCAGTTCTTC.

The chain couples TRBV7-2 to TRBJ2-1; D is uncertain. The CDR3 has 12 amino acids. Per germline, CDR1 SGHTA and CDR2 FQGNSA. The V end was cut by 4 bases, the J end by 7 bases, with 8 bases between. The CDR3 reads CASSWDSNEQFF. The CDR3 DNA reads as TGTGCCAGCAGCTGGGATTCGAATGAGCAGTTCTTC.

V and J are TRBV6-2 or TRBV6-3 and TRBJ2-7; D not resolved. The CDR3 contains 14 residues. Germline V CDR1 and CDR2: MNHEY, SVGEGT. This chain's CDR3 is CAISYAAYTYEQYF. CDR3 coding DNA: TGTGCTATCAGTTACGCGGCCTACACCTACGAGCAGTACTTC.

This chain links TRBV11-2 with TRBJ2-7, with TRBD2 matching over 10 bases. This CDR3 region has 15 residues. The germline CDR1 and CDR2 sequences are SGHAT and FQNNGV. J was trimmed by 3 bases and V by 2 bases; bases with no gene match: 4. The DNA of the CDR3 is TGTGCCAGCAGCTTACTAGCGGGAGTACTCTACGAGCAGTACTTC. Residues: CASSLLAGVLYEQYF. The full variable domain, its missing parts supplied by reference TRBV11-2 and TRBJ2-7, is EAGVAQSPRYKIIEKRQSVAFWCNPISGHATLYWYQQILGQGPKLLIQFQNNGVVDDSQLPKDRFSAERLKGVDSTLKIQPAKLEDSAVYLCASSLLAGVLYEQYFGPGTRLTVT.